One and the same sample provided the 16 T cell receptor beta chains below, sequenced in a study of blood T cell repertoires in COVID-19. Data came from immunoSEQ multiplex PCR; TCRdb stores just in-frame clones and leaves some out. The repertoire holds about 16,000 clones, with 88% as singletons. Sequencing used peripheral blood. These receptors came from a human donor in a cohort sampled during active COVID-19.

V gene TRBV5-1 combines with J gene TRBJ2-2; 7 bases are shared with TRBD2. Per the germline V gene, CDR1 is SGHRS and CDR2 is YFSETQ. There are 14 residues in the CDR3. With 4 bases clipped from V and 4 bases from J, the junction kept 4 bases outside the gene matches. CDR3 sequence: CASSVLARTGELFF. CDR3 nucleotides: TGCGCCAGCAGCGTACTAGCGCGCACCGGGGAGCTGTTTTTT.

The chain couples TRBV28 to TRBJ2-5; TRBD2 is a possible D gene (6 bases). This CDR3 region has 16 residues. Germline V gene data show CDR1 as MDHEN and CDR2 as SYDVKM. The V gene lost 1 base and the J gene lost 4 bases, with 16 bases spanning the gap. CDR3 loop: CASSLSSPSGRETQYF. CDR3 bases: TGTGCCAGCAGTTTATCCAGTCCGAGCGGGCGAGAGACCCAGTACTTC. Full variable domain (remainder filled in from reference TRBV28 and TRBJ2-5): DVKVTQSSRYLVKRTGEKVFLECVQDMDHENMFWYRQDPGLGLRLIYFSYDVKMKEKGDIPEGYSVSREKKERFSLILESASTNQTSMYLCASSLSSPSGRETQYFGPGTRLLVL.

Here the CDR3 DNA reads TGTGCCACCAGCCCCGGGCGGGTGAGAAACATTCAGTACTTC. Protein sequence: CATSPGRVRNIQYF. This chain links TRBV15 with TRBJ2-4; weak D call: TRBD2 (5 bases). Trimming took 5 bases from V and 6 from J, leaving 14 bases between them. The CDR3 is 14 residues long. Germline V gives CDR1 LNHNV, CDR2 YYDKDF (reference sequence).

J is TRBJ2-2 and V is TRBV4-2; D uncertain. V shed 3 bases and J shed 6 bases, with 14 bases lying between them. The germline V gene encodes CDR1 LGHNA and CDR2 YNFKEQ. This CDR3 is built from 15 residues. The CDR3 is CASSQELGRSGELFF. In nucleotides, the CDR3 is TGTGCCAGCAGCCAGGAGCTTGGCAGATCCGGGGAGCTGTTTTTT.

The count of this clone is one. The V gene is TRBV30, the J gene TRBJ1-1; TRBD1 aligns across 11 bases. Trimming took 7 bases from V and 11 from J; bases not matched to a gene: 15. CDR3 size: 14 residues. The germline V gene has CDR1 GTSNPN and CDR2 SVGIG (reference sequence). CDR3 DNA sequence: TGTGCCTTCGGACAGGGGGCGTTTGTGATGCGCGCTTTCTTT. Translation: CAFGQGAFVMRAFF.

The rearrangement links TRBV9 to TRBJ2-3; 11 bases align to TRBD2. CDR1 SGDLS and CDR2 YYNGEE come from the germline V gene. V dropped 3 bases and J dropped 5; count of bases not matched to a gene: 2. CDR3 length: 14 amino acids. The CDR3 here is CASSAGTSGDTQYF. The CDR3 bases are TGTGCCAGCAGCGCCGGGACTAGCGGAGATACGCAGTATTTT. Filled out from reference TRBV9 and TRBJ2-3, the complete variable domain reads DSGVTQTPKHLITATGQRVTLRCSPRSGDLSVYWYQQSLDQGLQFLIQYYNGEERAKGNILERFSAQQFPDLHSELNLSSLELGDSALYFCASSAGTSGDTQYFGPGTRLTVL.

The DNA of the CDR3 is TGCGCCAGCAGCAAGACTAGCGGACTTTTCTACGAGCAGTACTTC. It is translated as CASSKTSGLFYEQYF. This chain links TRBV5-1 with TRBJ2-7; TRBD2 matches 9 bases. CDR3 length: 15 amino acids. Germline CDR1 reads SGHRS; CDR2 reads YFSETQ. The J segment lost 3 bases and the V segment lost 4 bases, leaving 8 bases of the junction unmatched.

This chain links TRBV27 with TRBJ2-5, with D possibly TRBD2 on 6 matching bases. The CDR3 covers 14 residues. The V gene's germline CDR1 is MNHEY and CDR2 SMNVEV (reference sequence). With 6 bases removed from V and 9 bases from J, the gap between germline ends came to 20 bases. CDR3 protein: CASRSSVAVPAQYF. CDR3 nucleotide sequence: TGTGCCAGCAGGTCCTCTGTAGCGGTCCCGGCCCAGTACTTC.

The V and J genes are TRBV6-1 and TRBJ1-3; the D is unclear. V was cut by 1 base and J by 0 bases, with 13 bases left in between. The CDR3 loop spans 17 amino acids. CDR1 and CDR2 from the germline V gene are MNHNS and SASEGT. CDR3: CASSEGWRLFSGNTIYF. The CDR3, as DNA: TGTGCCAGCAGTGAAGGTTGGAGGCTCTTCTCTGGAAACACCATATATTTT.

This rearrangement joins TRBV3-1 (or the pseudogene TRBV3-2) to TRBJ2-7; 7 bases fit TRBD2. The V gene's germline CDR1 is LGHDT and CDR2 YNNKEL (reference sequence). CDR3 size: 13 residues. With 7 bases clipped from V and 2 bases from J, the junction kept 5 bases outside the gene matches. CDR3 residues: CASMLGGTYEQYF. The CDR3, as DNA: TGTGCCAGCATGCTGGGAGGGACCTACGAGCAGTACTTC.

Details on this clone: Other nucleotide sequences from this sample produce the same CDR3. This chain connects TRBV2 to TRBJ1-5; D not certain. Trimming shortened V by 6 bases and J by 6 bases, and 15 bases separated the two germline ends. The CDR3 has 14 residues. Per the germline V gene, CDR1 is SNHLY and CDR2 is FYNNEI. The CDR3 nucleotides are TGTGCCAGCAGGGATGGGAGGGCGGTTCAGCCCCAGCATTTT. Translated, it gives CASRDGRAVQPQHF.

The rearrangement links TRBV27 to TRBJ1-5; maybe TRBD1 (6 bases). In germline, CDR1 is MNHEY, CDR2 SMNVEV (reference sequence). V was shortened by 0 bases and J by 10 bases, with 13 bases between the two germline ends. This CDR3 region has 14 residues. CDR3 sequence (DNA): TGTGCCAGCAGTTTATCTGGGGGCCAGGGACCCCAGCATTTT. Translating it yields CASSLSGGQGPQHF.

The chain has TRBV2 and TRBJ1-2; D is ambiguous. The CDR3 is 12 amino acids. Trimming removed 7 bases from V and 0 bases from J, with 6 bases in between. Germline-derived CDR1 and CDR2 are SNHLY and FYNNEI. CDR3 nucleotide sequence: TGTGCCAGCAATACAGCTAACTATGGCTACACCTTC. Its protein product is CASNTANYGYTF. The full variable domain, rest sourced from reference TRBV2 and TRBJ1-2, is EPEVTQTPSHQVTQMGQEVILRCVPISNHLYFYWYRQILGQKVEFLVSFYNNEISEKSEIFDDQFSVERPDGSNFTLKIRSTKLEDSAMYFCASNTANYGYTFGSGTRLTVV.

This chain uses TRBV7-3 with TRBJ2-3; 8 bases are a match to TRBD1. The CDR3 length is 16 residues. Per germline, CDR1 SGHTA and CDR2 FQGTGA. V shed 0 bases, J shed 5 bases, and the junction held 7 bases outside the gene matches. CDR3 sequence reads: CASSLTRTGRGDTQYF. The DNA for the CDR3 is TGTGCCAGCAGCTTAACCCGGACAGGGAGAGGAGATACGCAGTATTTT.

This rearrangement joins TRBV7-2 to TRBJ1-2; the D is unclear. This CDR3 has 14 amino acids. The germline V gene encodes CDR1 SGHTA and CDR2 FQGNSA. V was shortened by 1 base and J by 8 bases, with 14 bases between the two germline ends. CDR3 in amino acids: CASSLDPGMRGYTF. The CDR3 nucleotides read TGTGCCAGCAGCTTAGACCCGGGTATGAGAGGCTACACCTTC.

The CDR3, as DNA: TGTGCCAGTAAAGCTACAGGGAGCACCGGGGAGCTGTTTTTT. Amino acid sequence: CASKATGSTGELFF. V is TRBV19 and J is TRBJ2-2; possibly TRBD1 for D (6 bases). The CDR3 loop spans 14 amino acids. Germline loops: CDR1 LNHDA, CDR2 SQIVND (reference sequence). V was shortened by 7 bases and J by 4 bases, with 13 bases between the two germline ends.